The next 21 T cell receptor beta chains were all read from a single sample in a study of blood T cells in healthy people across ages. Next came a second PCR, run for about 7 to 12 cycles, which used a sample-barcoded 5' primer along with a J-beta primer mix. TCRdb re-analysed the 5' RACE reads in MiXCR, keeping a single row per CDR3 protein. The sample yields about 1,400,000 distinct CDR3 sequences, 59% seen once. The sequenced material came from blood. The receptors derive from a young man in good health.

V usage is TRBV9 and J usage is TRBJ2-1; D unresolved. V lost 0 bases and J 8 bases, leaving 9 bases between the germline ends. Looked up from germline, CDR1 is SGDLS and CDR2 is YYNGEE. CDR3 length: 13 amino acids. CDR3 sequence reads: CASSVGFSDEQFF. CDR3 bases: TGTGCCAGCAGCGTAGGTTTCTCGGATGAGCAGTTCTTC. Filled out from reference TRBV9 and TRBJ2-1, the complete variable domain reads DSGVTQTPKHLITATGQRVTLRCSPRSGDLSVYWYQQSLDQGLQFLIQYYNGEERAKGNILERFSAQQFPDLHSELNLSSLELGDSALYFCASSVGFSDEQFFGPGTRLTVL.

The rearrangement joins TRBV10-3 to TRBJ2-5, with 10 bases fitting TRBD1. The germline CDR1 and CDR2 sequences are ENHRY and SYGVKD. V dropped 3 bases and J dropped 4; count of bases not matched to a gene: 8. The CDR3 is 16 residues long. Here the CDR3 DNA reads TGTGCCATCAGTGACACCGGGACAGGGGTTGGAGAGACCCAGTACTTC. Protein: CAISDTGTGVGETQYF.

The chain carries TRBV7-2 and TRBJ2-5, with D unresolved. Germline values: CDR1 SGHTA, CDR2 FQGNSA. With 2 bases removed from V and 1 base from J, the gap between germline ends came to 11 bases. The CDR3 has 15 amino acids. CDR3 loop: CASSLLWGAQETQYF. The CDR3 nucleotides read TGTGCCAGCAGCTTACTATGGGGTGCCCAAGAGACCCAGTACTTC. Full variable domain (outside the CDR3, taken from reference TRBV7-2 and TRBJ2-5): GAGVSQSPSNKVTEKGKDVELRCDPISGHTALYWYRQSLGQGLEFLIYFQGNSAPDKSGLPSDRFSAERTGGSVSTLTIQRTQQEDSAVYLCASSLLWGAQETQYFGPGTRLLVL.

This clonotype was observed a handful of times. The rearrangement links TRBV10-3 to TRBJ2-7, with D possibly matching TRBD1 (5 bases). This CDR3 contains 13 residues. The germline V gene has CDR1 ENHRY and CDR2 SYGVKD. Trimming removed 6 bases at V and 1 base at J, with 10 bases between. The DNA of the CDR3 is TGTGCCATCAGGGACACAGGATCCTACGAGCAGTACTTC. Protein: CAIRDTGSYEQYF.

This clonotype was picked up a small number of times. V is TRBV4-1 and J is TRBJ1-2; no reliable D call. Germline lookup yields CDR1 MGHRA and CDR2 YSYEKL. The CDR3 extends over 15 amino acids. V shed 1 base and J shed 0 bases, with 9 bases lying between them. CDR3 protein: CASSQVTGTNYGYTF. The CDR3 region has the DNA TGCGCCAGCAGCCAAGTGACGGGGACTAACTATGGCTACACCTTC.

This clonotype came up many times. The chain combines TRBV11-2 with TRBJ1-2; D is possibly TRBD1 (6 bases). The CDR3 loop spans 15 amino acids. Trimming removed 1 base at V and 8 bases at J, with 17 bases between. CDR1 and CDR2 from the germline V gene are SGHAT and FQNNGV. The CDR3 here is CASSLAPGGHSGYTF. CDR3 bases: TGTGCCAGCAGCTTAGCACCTGGGGGGCACTCGGGCTACACCTTC.

The J gene is TRBJ2-4, the V gene TRBV20-1; D not resolved. The J call is in doubt because the DNA end fits TRBJ2-5 better. The CDR3 loop spans 12 amino acids. CDR1 DFQATT and CDR2 SNEGSKA come from the germline V gene (reference sequence). The CDR3 is CSARLLKETQYF. CDR3 nucleotide sequence: TGCAGTGCTAGACTACTTAAAGAGACCCAGTACTTC.

V is TRBV20-1 and J is TRBJ2-2; D is possibly TRBD1 (5 bases). Germline loops: CDR1 DFQATT, CDR2 SNEGSKA (reference sequence). The CDR3 spans 13 residues. The V gene lost 6 bases and the J gene lost 3 bases, with 11 bases spanning the gap. In DNA, the CDR3 is TGCAGTGCGGGGCCAGGGTACACCGGGGAGCTGTTTTTT. It specifies CSAGPGYTGELFF.

The chain uses TRBV6-1 and TRBJ2-6; unclear D gene. The CDR3 extends over 16 amino acids. From germline, CDR1 is MNHNS and CDR2 SASEGT. V lost 3 bases to trimming and J lost 0 bases, with 9 bases between them. CDR3 amino acids: CASSDLKTSGANVLTF. The DNA of the CDR3 is TGTGCCAGCAGTGACCTAAAGACCTCTGGGGCCAACGTCCTGACTTTC.

The chain carries TRBV4-1 and TRBJ2-3; TRBD2 matches 9 bases. There are 15 residues in the CDR3. V lost 3 bases, J lost 2 bases, and 3 bases stayed unmatched. Germline V gene data show CDR1 as MGHRA and CDR2 as YSYEKL. In DNA, the CDR3 is TGCGCCAGCAGCCAGCTAGCGGGGACCACAGATACGCAGTATTTT. Translated, it gives CASSQLAGTTDTQYF.

This chain joins TRBV7-2 and TRBJ1-2; D not resolved. V lost 1 base and J 5 bases, leaving 8 bases between the germline ends. CDR1 and CDR2 from the germline V gene are SGHTA and FQGNSA. CDR3 length: 13 residues. The CDR3 bases are TGTGCCAGCAGCTTAGGGGTCCTTTATGGCTACACCTTC. It yields the protein CASSLGVLYGYTF.

The chain is built from TRBV4-2 and TRBJ2-6; TRBD1 or TRBD2 may be the D gene (5 bases each). Germline loops: CDR1 LGHNA, CDR2 YNFKEQ. V was pared by 1 base and J by 2 bases, with 9 bases between. This CDR3 is built from 16 residues. The CDR3 nucleotides read TGTGCCAGCAGCCAAGGGGGGAATACTGGGGCCAACGTCCTGACTTTC. Translation: CASSQGGNTGANVLTF.

V gene TRBV12-3 or TRBV12-4 combines with J gene TRBJ1-4; D ambiguous. The CDR3 is 19 residues long. V was pared by 3 bases and J by 4 bases, with 24 bases between. The CDR3 loop is CASSFVQASPTRINEKLFF. CDR3 sequence (DNA): TGTGCCAGCAGTTTCGTGCAGGCGTCCCCAACCCGTATTAATGAAAAACTGTTTTTT.

The chain joins TRBV6-5 to TRBJ2-2, with 9 bases aligning to TRBD2. Germline V gives CDR1 MNHEY, CDR2 SVGAGI. The CDR3 is made up of 17 amino acids. Trimming took 0 bases from V and 5 from J; bases not matched to a gene: 7. CDR3 protein: CASSYSPAGGLTGELFF. For the CDR3, the DNA is TGTGCCAGCAGTTACTCGCCAGCGGGGGGCCTAACCGGGGAGCTGTTTTTT.

The chain has TRBV2 and TRBJ1-2; TRBD1 aligns across 7 bases. Germline V lookup: CDR1 SNHLY, CDR2 FYNNEI. This CDR3 spans 17 amino acids. V gave up 2 bases and J gave up 0 bases; unmatched junction bases: 9. For the CDR3, the DNA is TGTGCCAGCAGTGAACTCCCAGACAGGGTCTCTAACTATGGCTACACCTTC. This codes for CASSELPDRVSNYGYTF.

This clonotype was seen a few times. The chain links TRBV4-3 to TRBJ2-7; tentative D call: TRBD2 (5 bases). CDR3 size: 13 residues. V lost 4 bases and J lost 3, with 10 bases in between. CDR1 and CDR2 (germline): LGHNA, YSLEER. DNA for the CDR3: TGCGCCAGCAGCCCTCGGGGAGACTACGAGCAGTACTTC. Protein sequence: CASSPRGDYEQYF.

V is TRBV7-9 and J is TRBJ2-3; D is uncertain. Trimming shortened V by 4 bases and J by 5 bases, and 10 bases separated the two germline ends. The germline V gene encodes CDR1 SEHNR and CDR2 FQNEAQ (reference sequence). This CDR3 comprises 13 residues. CDR3 sequence reads: CASSWGLGDTQYF. The CDR3 DNA follows: TGTGCCAGCAGCTGGGGTCTGGGAGATACGCAGTATTTT.

The rearrangement links TRBV11-2 to TRBJ2-5; 7 bases align to TRBD2. The CDR3 sequence is 15 residues long. Germline loops: CDR1 SGHAT, CDR2 FQNNGV. The V segment lost 5 bases and the J segment 3 bases; nucleotides outside the gene matches: 9. Written as DNA, the CDR3 is TGTGCCAGCAGCCCCCAGCGGGGAGCAAAAGAGACCCAGTACTTC. It translates to CASSPQRGAKETQYF.

This chain links TRBV5-1 with TRBJ2-7, with D hard to call. The V end was cut by 1 base, the J end by 4 bases, with 15 bases between. CDR1 SGHRS and CDR2 YFSETQ come from the germline V gene. The CDR3 sequence is 15 residues long. The CDR3 DNA follows: TGCGCCAGCAGCTTGAGAGATACCAACTTTTACGAGCAGTACTTC. It encodes CASSLRDTNFYEQYF.

The CDR3 here is CASSQGQLPQYF. The CDR3, as DNA: TGCGCCAGCAGCCAAGGGCAGCTTCCGCAGTACTTC. V gene TRBV4-1 combines with J gene TRBJ2-5, with D unresolved. Trimming removed 1 base from V and 11 bases from J, with 11 bases in between. The germline CDR1 and CDR2 sequences are MGHRA and YSYEKL. CDR3 size: 12 residues.

This chain uses TRBV6-2 or TRBV6-3 with TRBJ2-1; 7 positions agree with TRBD2. Germline trimming cut 3 bases from V and 6 bases from J; bases unmatched to any gene: 17. The CDR3 runs 18 residues. The V gene's germline CDR1 is MNHEY and CDR2 SVGEGT. In DNA, the CDR3 is TGTGCCAGCAGTTATGGAGCTAGCGGAGAACATCCGGTCAATGAGCAGTTCTTC. This sequence encodes CASSYGASGEHPVNEQFF.